This T cell receptor beta chain comes out of a study of shared clonotypes between healthy human individuals. General observations from the study: Limitation of the genetic and exposure-history diversity represented came from the few donors.

Researchers partitioned CD4+ cells into CD45RA+ naive and CD45RA-negative memory subsets. Looked up from germline, CDR1 is SNHLY and CDR2 is FYNNEI. CDR3 length: 14 residues. V lost 3 bases, J lost 8 bases, and 14 bases lay in between. The genomic DNA of each subset was split evenly across several immunoSEQ plates. Repertoires were generated with immunoSEQ multiplex PCR, while TCRdb's copy carries only in-frame clones and drops some. The repertoire holds about 1 million clones, about 75% seen once, with 1.2% to 1.5% in the top ten. Turning to this clone: The target antigen is unknown.

The chain links TRBV2 to TRBJ2-1; TRBD2 might be the D (6 bases). The receptor comes from a man aged 18 to 30 in good health. Sequenced sample: memory CD4+ T cells sorted from blood. The sample's subset: CD45RA-negative fraction. The CDR3 region is CASSDWDSRDEQFF. The CDR3 nucleotides read TGTGCCAGCAGTGATTGGGACTCGCGGGATGAGCAGTTCTTC.